This is a list of T cell receptor beta chains from one sample in a study of T cell repertoires in cytomegalovirus infection. MiXCR was run by TCRdb on the reads, yielding one entry per CDR3 protein. The sample has 200,000 to 300,000 distinct CDR3 sequences; roughly an eighth are singletons. The sample was PBMCs. Source of these receptors: a human donor in good health (CMV status not recorded). Some clones in this sample may be carry-over from other donors' samples. Each CDR3 is given without its conserved first and last residue.

J | V | CDR3
TRBJ1-2 | TRBV5-5 | ASSSEANYGYT
TRBJ1-1 | TRBV6-1 | ATDPRGRMNTEAF
TRBJ2-7 | TRBV29-1 | SVEEGQGDPYEQY
TRBJ2-5 | TRBV9 | ASSVDRGRMTQY
TRBJ2-7 | TRBV3-1 | ASAPRGTLGGLSYEQY
TRBJ2-7 | TRBV6-5 | ASSYSGEAGAPVWY
TRBJ2-5 | TRBV7-3 | ASSTGQGEETQY
TRBJ2-3 | TRBV6-1 | ASSALGGGTDTQY
TRBJ2-3 | TRBV2 | ASSEETTDTQY
TRBJ1-6 | TRBV9 | ASSAQQQWDSPLH
TRBJ1-1 | TRBV6-1 | ASSQDSEAF
TRBJ1-1 | TRBV7-9 | ASRLTGSTEAF
TRBJ1-1 | TRBV28 | ASSTEQGANTEAF
TRBJ1-1 | TRBV7-2 | ASSFGGQNTEAF
TRBJ2-1 | TRBV7-8 | ASSRSGGTYNEQF
TRBJ1-3 | TRBV7-2 | ASSLGHLLGNTIY
TRBJ2-3 | TRBV7-2 | ASSLGRSPDTQY
TRBJ2-1 | TRBV2 | ASSEGAYNEQF
TRBJ2-1 | TRBV20-1 | SASRTSGGYNEQF
TRBJ2-2 | TRBV7-6 | ASSFFGTYTGELF
TRBJ2-7 | TRBV7-9 | ASSQWGIGNGEQY
TRBJ1-2 | TRBV5-1 | ASSFGQGAYGYT
TRBJ2-5 | TRBV7-2 | ASSPSGTQY
TRBJ1-1 | TRBV7-9 | ASSLEPRGTEAF
TRBJ1-2 | TRBV10-3 | AISGDRGSYGYT
TRBJ1-3 | TRBV7-9 | ASSPGQGRTIY
TRBJ1-6 | TRBV14 | ASSQGGYNSPLH
TRBJ2-3 | TRBV2 | ASGGLVDTQY
TRBJ2-7 | TRBV29-1 | SANRGRNEQY
TRBJ2-1 | TRBV29-1 | SVRGGWGAGDEQF
TRBJ2-7 | TRBV7-3 | ASSLRQGFTYEQY
TRBJ2-5 | TRBV11-2 | ASSSGMQETQY
TRBJ2-1 | TRBV7-2 | ASSDRDGYNEQF
TRBJ2-3 | TRBV2 | ASSETLGQGVDTQY
TRBJ2-3 | TRBV19 | ASSISGSADTQY
TRBJ1-4 | TRBV18 | ASSTGQENEKLF
TRBJ1-1 | TRBV7-6 | ASSGVGGAF
TRBJ1-2 | TRBV25-1 | ASSDQRSGPNYGYT
TRBJ2-7 | TRBV5-4 | ASSPGRLYEQY
TRBJ1-2 | TRBV7-2 | ASSPGTGGKRGYT
TRBJ2-7 | TRBV7-2 | ASSLGSGPPSEQY
TRBJ1-6 | TRBV6-5 | ASSYQGAGSPLH